The 11 T cell receptor beta chains below were found in one sample sequenced in a study of blood T cell repertoires in COVID-19. The repertoire was sequenced with immunoSEQ multiplex PCR; TCRdb's copy has only in-frame clones and lacks some. The sample comprises 200,000 or so clones, 80% to 85% of which are singletons, and roughly 2.3% rests with the top ten. Sequenced: peripheral blood. The receptors were gathered from a woman aged 55-69 years with acute or convalescent COVID-19.

This clone was detected only a few times. Other nucleotide sequences in the sample specify the same CDR3. The chain joins TRBV18 to TRBJ1-1, with no clear D. This CDR3 region has 13 residues. Trimming removed 3 bases at V and 1 base at J, with 6 bases between. Per germline, CDR1 KGHSH and CDR2 LQKENI. CDR3 protein: CASSPAGNTEAFF. CDR3 DNA: TGTGCCAGCTCACCGGCGGGGAACACTGAAGCTTTCTTT.

This chain joins TRBV7-2 and TRBJ1-6; no firm D call. V was clipped by 1 base and J by 10 bases, with 14 bases between them. Germline loops: CDR1 SGHTA, CDR2 FQGNSA. CDR3 length: 15 residues. The CDR3 bases are TGTGCCAGCAGCTTAGACCCGGGGAGAGGATCACCCCTCCACTTT. Protein: CASSLDPGRGSPLHF.

This clone was seen only a few times. The chain couples TRBV19 to TRBJ1-2, with D maybe TRBD1 (6 bases). Germline V lookup: CDR1 LNHDA, CDR2 SQIVND (reference sequence). The CDR3 runs 16 residues. The germline V and J ends were trimmed by 5 bases and 0 bases, with 16 bases remaining between them. The CDR3 here is CASSVQGSGSNYGYTF. CDR3 nucleotide sequence: TGTGCCAGTAGTGTACAGGGATCGGGGTCTAACTATGGCTACACCTTC.

The V gene is TRBV5-6, the J gene TRBJ2-3; a weak D match, TRBD2 (5 bases). Deletions cut 0 bases from V and 4 bases from J, with 15 bases between. Germline V CDR1 and CDR2: SGHDT, YYEEEE. The CDR3 is 16 residues long. The CDR3 spells CASSLATSIKADTQYF. CDR3 nucleotide sequence: TGTGCCAGCAGCTTGGCTACTAGTATAAAGGCAGATACGCAGTATTTT.

The genes are TRBV7-9 and TRBJ1-2; 9 bases are shared with TRBD1. Germline CDR1 reads SEHNR; CDR2 reads FQNEAQ (reference sequence). The CDR3 totals 14 residues. Trimming removed 6 bases from V and 4 bases from J; junction bases left unmatched: 6. CDR3 in amino acids: CASRNSGQGYGYTF. The CDR3 nucleotides are TGTGCCAGCAGAAACTCGGGACAGGGCTATGGCTACACCTTC.

The CDR3 sequence: CASSMTGVGREPYGYTF. CDR3 bases: TGTGCCAGCAGCATGACAGGGGTAGGGCGCGAGCCTTATGGCTACACCTTC. The rearrangement links TRBV5-5 to TRBJ1-2; TRBD1 matches 8 bases. The CDR3 has 17 amino acids. The V gene end was trimmed by 4 bases and the J gene end by 5 bases; junction bases not matched to a gene: 16. Germline CDR1 is SGHKS and CDR2 is YYEKEE (reference sequence).

In regard to this clone: The identical CDR3 is also encoded by other nucleotide sequences in the sample. The chain uses TRBV30 and TRBJ1-1, with TRBD1 as a possible D gene (6 bases). V lost 4 bases and J 5 bases, leaving 11 bases between the germline ends. The CDR3 is made up of 12 amino acids. Germline CDR1 reads GTSNPN; CDR2 reads SVGIG (reference sequence). This chain's CDR3 is CAWTRGGTEAFF. The CDR3 nucleotides read TGTGCCTGGACTAGGGGGGGGACTGAAGCTTTCTTT. The entire variable domain, with the rest obtained from reference TRBV30 and TRBJ1-1, is as follows: SQTIHQWPATLVQPVGSPLSLECTVEGTSNPNLYWYRQAAGRGLQLLFYSVGIGQISSEVPQNLSASRPQDRQFILSSKKLLLSDSGFYLCAWTRGGTEAFFGQGTRLTVV.

The chain couples TRBV5-4 to TRBJ2-3, with D unclear. The germline gives CDR1 SGHNT, CDR2 YYREEE (reference sequence). The V end lost 0 bases, the J end lost 1 base, and 6 bases lay between the germline ends. This CDR3 has 14 residues. CDR3: CASSLGTRTDTQYF. Here the CDR3 DNA reads TGTGCCAGCAGCTTGGGCACACGCACAGATACGCAGTATTTT.

This chain uses TRBV7-9 with TRBJ2-7, with D possibly being TRBD2 (7 bases). Per germline, CDR1 SEHNR and CDR2 FQNEAQ (reference sequence). CDR3 length equals 15 residues. V dropped 5 bases and J dropped 0 bases, with 14 bases sitting between them. CDR3 loop: CASSLLRGASYEQYF. DNA for the CDR3: TGTGCCAGCAGCCTTCTCCGGGGGGCCTCCTACGAGCAGTACTTC. The full variable domain, in which reference TRBV7-9 and TRBJ2-7 provide the parts outside the CDR3, is DTGVSQNPRHKITKRGQNVTFRCDPISEHNRLYWYRQTLGQGPEFLTYFQNEAQLEKSRLLSDRFSAERPKGSFSTLEIQRTEQGDSAMYLCASSLLRGASYEQYFGPGTRLTVT.

This sequence joins TRBV5-6 and TRBJ1-4; D may be TRBD1 (6 bases). CDR3 length equals 14 residues. The V gene's germline CDR1 is SGHDT and CDR2 YYEEEE. Trimming took 3 bases from V and 5 from J, leaving 11 bases between them. CDR3 DNA sequence: TGTGCCAGCAGCTCCGGGACACTAAATGAAAAACTGTTTTTT. Translating it yields CASSSGTLNEKLFF.

The chain employs TRBV12-5 and TRBJ2-2; weak D call: TRBD2 (6 bases). CDR3 length: 15 amino acids. V was trimmed by 2 bases and J by 4 bases, leaving 11 bases between them. CDR1 and CDR2 (germline): LGHNT, FRNRAP. CDR3 sequence reads: CASGLLGLTTGELFF. CDR3 sequence (DNA): TGTGCTAGTGGTTTGCTGGGACTCACCACCGGGGAGCTGTTTTTT.